The 18 T cell receptor beta chains in this list originate from one sample, sequenced in a study of beta chain features in type 1 diabetes. Sequencing targeted expressed TCRB transcripts, as all isolated RNA had been reverse transcribed. Only in-frame clones appear in the TCRdb table, and some are missing; sequencing was by immunoSEQ multiplex PCR. The table records about 130,000 clones, nearly 9.5% of them present only once. The sequencing input was central memory CD4+ T cells from blood. The receptor source for this set is a man aged 18 to 30 in good health.

This clone was seen more than once but under ten times. The rearrangement links TRBV11-2 to TRBJ2-3; D is perhaps TRBD2 (6 bases). The length of the CDR3 is 16 residues. V was pared by 5 bases and J by 7 bases, with 22 bases between. Germline CDR1 is SGHAT and CDR2 is FQNNGV. The CDR3 loop reads CASSPPQAGLSNTQYF. For the CDR3, the DNA is TGTGCCAGCAGCCCCCCCCAAGCGGGCCTCTCTAATACGCAGTATTTT.

The genes are TRBV30 and TRBJ2-3; 9 nucleotides align to TRBD1. Germline lookup yields CDR1 GTSNPN and CDR2 SVGIG (reference sequence). Trimming removed 3 bases from V and 6 bases from J; junction bases left unmatched: 4. The CDR3 has 13 amino acids. CDR3: CAWRGDRVDTQYF. In DNA form, the CDR3 reads TGTGCCTGGAGGGGGGACAGGGTGGATACGCAGTATTTT. The whole variable domain, remainder taken from reference TRBV30 and TRBJ2-3, is SQTIHQWPATLVQPVGSPLSLECTVEGTSNPNLYWYRQAAGRGLQLLFYSVGIGQISSEVPQNLSASRPQDRQFILSSKKLLLSDSGFYLCAWRGDRVDTQYFGPGTRLTVL.

The rearrangement links TRBV5-6 to TRBJ2-4, with a possible D match to TRBD2 (6 bases). The germline gives CDR1 SGHDT, CDR2 YYEEEE. V was pared by 4 bases and J by 3 bases, with 14 bases between. The CDR3 covers 15 residues. This CDR3 reads CASSLGGMVKNIQYF. In DNA form, the CDR3 reads TGTGCCAGCAGCCTCGGGGGAATGGTCAAAAACATTCAGTACTTC. Filled out from reference TRBV5-6 and TRBJ2-4, the complete variable domain reads DAGVTQSPTHLIKTRGQQVTLRCSPKSGHDTVSWYQQALGQGPQFIFQYYEEEERQRGNFPDRFSGHQFPNYSSELNVNALLLGDSALYLCASSLGGMVKNIQYFGAGTRLSVL.

This chain joins TRBV11-3 and TRBJ2-2, with a weak D call TRBD1 (5 bases). Germline CDR1 SGHNT, CDR2 YENEEA. V was cut by 5 bases and J by 5 bases, with 9 bases left in between. The CDR3 is 13 amino acids. The CDR3 region is CASSPRTTGELFF. The CDR3 nucleotides are TGTGCCAGCAGCCCGAGGACAACCGGGGAGCTGTTTTTT. The entire variable domain, with the rest obtained from reference TRBV11-3 and TRBJ2-2, is as follows: EAGVVQSPRYKIIEKKQPVAFWCNPISGHNTLYWYLQNLGQGPELLIRYENEEAVDDSQLPKDRFSAERLKGVDSTLKIQPAELGDSAVYLCASSPRTTGELFFGEGSRLTVL.

The table lists this clone with a few counts. This chain joins TRBV19 and TRBJ2-7; possible D gene TRBD1, 5 bases. V shed 5 bases and J shed 4 bases, with 6 bases lying between them. The CDR3 is made up of 11 amino acids. Germline V gene lookup returns CDR1 LNHDA and CDR2 SQIVND (reference sequence). CDR3 sequence: CASSSGYEQYF. The CDR3 DNA reads TGTGCCAGTAGTTCAGGGTACGAGCAGTACTTC.

This clone was counted between two and nine times. The chain is built from TRBV14 and TRBJ2-5, with TRBD2 matching over 8 bases. The CDR3 covers 15 residues. The trim removed 3 bases at V and 7 bases at J, leaving 10 bases unmatched. The germline gives CDR1 SGHDN, CDR2 FVKESK. Here the CDR3 reads CASSQDGGAERTQYF. CDR3 nucleotides: TGTGCCAGCAGCCAGGACGGGGGGGCCGAGAGGACCCAGTACTTC. Drawing the rest from reference TRBV14 and TRBJ2-5, the complete variable domain is EAGVTQFPSHSVIEKGQTVTLRCDPISGHDNLYWYRRVMGKEIKFLLHFVKESKQDESGMPNNRFLAERTGGTYSTLKVQPAELEDSGVYFCASSQDGGAERTQYFGPGTRLLVL.

This clone has only a few counts. V gene TRBV19 combines with J gene TRBJ1-2, with TRBD1 matching over 8 bases. CDR1 is LNHDA and CDR2 is SQIVND in the germline V gene (reference sequence). The trim removed 7 bases at V and 6 bases at J, leaving 10 bases unmatched. There are 14 residues in the CDR3. The CDR3: CASNFADRANGYTF. In nucleotides, the CDR3 is TGTGCCAGTAATTTTGCGGACAGGGCAAATGGCTACACCTTC.

A few counts support this clone. CDR3 residues: CASSTLQGGNSPLHF. The CDR3 DNA follows: TGCGCCAGCAGCACCTTACAGGGGGGTAATTCACCCCTCCACTTT. The chain recombines TRBV5-1 with TRBJ1-6, with 8 nucleotides matching TRBD1. CDR3 size: 15 residues. V lost 4 bases and J lost 6; bases outside the gene matches: 6. Germline V lookup: CDR1 SGHRS, CDR2 YFSETQ.

The J gene is TRBJ2-3, the V gene TRBV10-3; D is perhaps TRBD1 (5 bases). Germline V gene lookup returns CDR1 ENHRY and CDR2 SYGVKD. The CDR3 covers 14 residues. V was cut by 3 bases and J by 6 bases, with 13 bases left in between. This CDR3 is CAISEMSGMDTQYF. As DNA, the CDR3 is TGTGCCATCAGTGAAATGTCAGGGATGGATACGCAGTATTTT.

This rearrangement joins TRBV30 to TRBJ1-6; 7 bases align to TRBD1. The CDR3 is made up of 16 amino acids. Trimming cost V 4 bases and J 0 bases; bases outside gene matches: 6. The germline V gene has CDR1 GTSNPN and CDR2 SVGIG (reference sequence). The CDR3: CAWTPDRSSYNSPLHF. CDR3 sequence (DNA): TGTGCCTGGACTCCGGACAGGAGCTCCTATAATTCACCCCTCCACTTT.

This clone was counted a few times. V gene TRBV5-4 combines with J gene TRBJ2-5; 8 bases are shared with TRBD2. The CDR3 loop spans 15 amino acids. J was trimmed by 3 bases and V by 4 bases; bases with no gene match: 8. The germline V gene has CDR1 SGHNT and CDR2 YYREEE (reference sequence). The CDR3 loop reads CASSRGSGGEETQYF. As DNA, the CDR3 is TGTGCCAGCAGCAGGGGGTCCGGGGGGGAAGAGACCCAGTACTTC.

The V call is TRBV11-2, the J call TRBJ2-5; 7 bases agree with TRBD2. Per the germline V gene, CDR1 is SGHAT and CDR2 is FQNNGV. Trimming at V came to 1 base and at J to 1 base, leaving 3 bases not matched to a gene. This CDR3 is built from 15 residues. The CDR3 DNA reads TGTGCCAGCAGCTTAGGGACGGGGGGCCAAGAGACCCAGTACTTC. Translated, it gives CASSLGTGGQETQYF.

This clone was found a few times. The chain couples TRBV6-1 to TRBJ2-5, with 13 bases aligning to TRBD2. J lost 4 bases, V lost 4 bases, and 0 bases had no gene match. The germline V gene encodes CDR1 MNHNS and CDR2 SASEGT. The CDR3 runs to 14 residues. CDR3 in DNA: TGTGCCAGCAGTGGGACTAGCGGGGGAGAGACCCAGTACTTC. As protein: CASSGTSGGETQYF.

V and J are TRBV27 and TRBJ1-3; 7 bases map to TRBD1. V was clipped by 8 bases and J by 8 bases; unmatched bases: 9. Germline V lookup: CDR1 MNHEY, CDR2 SMNVEV (reference sequence). The CDR3 loop spans 13 amino acids. Written as DNA, the CDR3 is TGTGCCAGCCGGCGACAGGGTTCGGACACCATATATTTT. It codes for CASRRQGSDTIYF.

The CDR3 is CASSERGLARSYNEQFF. The CDR3 DNA reads as TGTGCCAGCAGTGAAAGGGGACTAGCCCGCTCCTACAATGAGCAGTTCTTC. V gene TRBV6-1 combines with J gene TRBJ2-1, with 9 bases identical to TRBD2. J gave up 0 bases and V 2 bases, and 5 bases lay outside the gene matches. Per the germline V gene, CDR1 is MNHNS and CDR2 is SASEGT. This CDR3 has 17 amino acids.

This clone was seen only a few times. V and J are TRBV5-4 and TRBJ2-7; 9 positions match TRBD1. The CDR3 contains 14 residues. The ends lost 4 bases at V and 6 bases at J; junction bases unmatched: 8. Germline loops: CDR1 SGHNT, CDR2 YYREEE (reference sequence). The CDR3 DNA reads as TGTGCCAGCAGCACGGGACAGGGAGGTAGCGAGCAGTACTTC. This translates into CASSTGQGGSEQYF.

The chain has TRBV7-2 and TRBJ2-7; D might be TRBD1 (6 bases). This CDR3 comprises 13 residues. V lost 5 bases and J lost 1, with 9 bases in between. Germline assignment: CDR1 SGHTA and CDR2 FQGNSA. CDR3 amino acids: CASSKDSSYEQYF. The CDR3 DNA is TGTGCCAGCAGCAAGGACAGTTCCTACGAGCAGTACTTC.

This clone has just a few counts. The chain employs TRBV4-1 and TRBJ2-1; 9 bases align to TRBD1. Trimming cost V 3 bases and J 3 bases; bases outside gene matches: 6. Germline CDR1 is MGHRA and CDR2 is YSYEKL. This CDR3 spans 16 amino acids. CDR3: CASSHPGGQGYNEQFF. The CDR3 nucleotides are TGCGCCAGCAGCCACCCGGGGGGACAGGGCTACAATGAGCAGTTCTTC.